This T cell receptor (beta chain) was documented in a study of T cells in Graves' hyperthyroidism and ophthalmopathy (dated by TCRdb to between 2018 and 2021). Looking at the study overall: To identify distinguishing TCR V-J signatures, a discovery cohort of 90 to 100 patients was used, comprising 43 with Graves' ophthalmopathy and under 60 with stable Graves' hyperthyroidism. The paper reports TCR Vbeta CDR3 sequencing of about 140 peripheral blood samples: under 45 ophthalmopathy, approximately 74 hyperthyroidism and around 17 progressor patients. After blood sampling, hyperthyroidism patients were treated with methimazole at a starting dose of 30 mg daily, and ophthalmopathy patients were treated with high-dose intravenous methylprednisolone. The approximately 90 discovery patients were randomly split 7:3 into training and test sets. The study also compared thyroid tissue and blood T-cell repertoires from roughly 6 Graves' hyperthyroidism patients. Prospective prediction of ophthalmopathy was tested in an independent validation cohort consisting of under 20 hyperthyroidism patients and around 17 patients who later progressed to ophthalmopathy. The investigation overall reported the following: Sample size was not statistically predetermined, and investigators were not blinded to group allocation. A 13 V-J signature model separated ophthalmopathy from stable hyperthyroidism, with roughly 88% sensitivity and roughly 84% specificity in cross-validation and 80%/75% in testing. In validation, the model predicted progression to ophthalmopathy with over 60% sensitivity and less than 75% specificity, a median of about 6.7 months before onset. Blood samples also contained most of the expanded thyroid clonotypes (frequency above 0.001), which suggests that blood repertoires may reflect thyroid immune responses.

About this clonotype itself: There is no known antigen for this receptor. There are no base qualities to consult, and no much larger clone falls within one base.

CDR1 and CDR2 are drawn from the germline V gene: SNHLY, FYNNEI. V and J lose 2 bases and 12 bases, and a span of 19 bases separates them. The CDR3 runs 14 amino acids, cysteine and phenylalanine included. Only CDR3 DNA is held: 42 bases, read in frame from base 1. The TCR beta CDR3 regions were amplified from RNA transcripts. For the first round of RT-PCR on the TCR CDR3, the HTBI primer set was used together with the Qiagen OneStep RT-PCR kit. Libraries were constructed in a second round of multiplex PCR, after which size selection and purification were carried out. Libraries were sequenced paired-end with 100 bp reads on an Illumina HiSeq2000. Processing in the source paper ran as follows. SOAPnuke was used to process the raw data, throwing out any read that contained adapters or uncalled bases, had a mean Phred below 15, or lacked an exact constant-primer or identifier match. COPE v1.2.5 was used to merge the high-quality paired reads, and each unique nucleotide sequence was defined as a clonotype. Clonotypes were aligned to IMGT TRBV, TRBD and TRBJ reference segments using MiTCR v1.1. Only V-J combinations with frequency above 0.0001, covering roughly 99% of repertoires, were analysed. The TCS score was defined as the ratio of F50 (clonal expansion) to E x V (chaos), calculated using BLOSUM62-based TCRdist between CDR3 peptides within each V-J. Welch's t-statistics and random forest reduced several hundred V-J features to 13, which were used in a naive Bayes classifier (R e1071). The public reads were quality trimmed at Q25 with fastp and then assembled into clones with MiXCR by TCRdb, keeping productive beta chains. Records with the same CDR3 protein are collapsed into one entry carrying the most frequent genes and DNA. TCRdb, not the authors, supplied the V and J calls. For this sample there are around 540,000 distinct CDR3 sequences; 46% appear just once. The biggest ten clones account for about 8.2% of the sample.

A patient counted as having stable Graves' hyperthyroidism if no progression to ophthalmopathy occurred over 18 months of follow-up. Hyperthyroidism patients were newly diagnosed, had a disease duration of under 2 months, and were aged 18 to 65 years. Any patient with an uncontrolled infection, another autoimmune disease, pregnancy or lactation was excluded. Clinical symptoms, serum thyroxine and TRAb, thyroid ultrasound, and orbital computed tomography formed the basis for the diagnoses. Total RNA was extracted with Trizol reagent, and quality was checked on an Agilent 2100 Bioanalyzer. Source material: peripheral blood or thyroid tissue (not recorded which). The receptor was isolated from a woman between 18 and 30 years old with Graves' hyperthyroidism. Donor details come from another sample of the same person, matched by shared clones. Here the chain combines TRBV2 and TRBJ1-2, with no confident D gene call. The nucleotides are TGTGCCAGCAGTGAAACCCCGGGCAGGCGAGGAAACACCTTC. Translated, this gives CASSETPGRRGNTF.